This T cell receptor (beta chain) comes out of a study of T-cell memory formation after mild COVID-19. Study at large: TCR clustering was largely donor specific.

The germline V gene encodes CDR1 MGHRA and CDR2 YSYEKL. V was pared by 1 base and J by 3 bases, with 6 bases of the junction left unmatched. CDR3 size: 16 residues. The TCR alpha and TCR beta cDNA libraries, bearing sample barcodes and UMIs, were generated by 5'RACE using constant-segment primers. MiXCR was run by TCRdb on the 5' RACE reads, yielding one entry per CDR3 protein. The table has approximately 240,000 distinct CDR3 sequences, roughly 15% seen once; the top ten hold 3% to 4.5%. This clonotype originated in a man aged 18 to 29 who had mild COVID-19 (a few samples of this study predate the infection). Cell type and time point are not known. The chain uses TRBV4-1 and TRBJ2-4, with 7 bases identical to TRBD2. Sequencing was performed on PBMCs or a T cell subset sorted from them (not recorded which). The CDR3 DNA follows: TGCGCCAGCAGCCAAGTTGGGAGGGGTGTCAAAAACATTCAGTACTTC. Protein: CASSQVGRGVKNIQYF.